One sample yielded the 25 T cell receptor beta chains listed below, sequenced in a study of patients and donors after allogeneic stem cell transplantation. TCRdb reprocessed the RT-PCR reads via MiXCR and lists one record per CDR3 protein. The sample records over 30,000 distinct CDR3 sequences, about 37% being singletons. The sample comprised blood, either unsorted or a sorted T cell fraction (not recorded which). These receptors were obtained from a human donor who was either an allogeneic HSCT recipient or a stem cell or donor lymphocyte infusion donor (not recorded which). It is not recorded whose cells these are; they may come from a transplant donor.

The J gene is TRBJ1-1, the V gene TRBV20-1, with a possible D match to TRBD1 (6 bases). Trimming removed 0 bases at V and 7 bases at J, with 12 bases between. CDR3 length: 13 residues. The germline CDR1 and CDR2 sequences are DFQATT and SNEGSKA (reference sequence). Here the CDR3 reads CSAREPGQFEAFF. CDR3 bases: TGCAGTGCTAGAGAACCTGGACAGTTTGAAGCTTTCTTT.

This clonotype has ten or more counts. The V call is TRBV5-1, the J call TRBJ1-2, with D uncertain. Trimming pared 4 bases from V and 4 bases from J, leaving 17 bases between. CDR1 and CDR2 from the germline V gene are SGHRS and YFSETQ. This CDR3 has 15 residues. CDR3 amino acids: CASSPSDPFFYGYTF. The CDR3 DNA follows: TGCGCCAGCAGCCCCTCTGATCCTTTCTTCTATGGCTACACCTTC.

The chain joins TRBV29-1 to TRBJ1-2; D is ambiguous. Germline V gene data show CDR1 as SQVTM and CDR2 as ANQGSEA. The CDR3 is 12 residues long. V was clipped by 5 bases and J by 2 bases, with 9 bases between them. The CDR3 region is CSVREGNYGYTF. Here the CDR3 DNA reads TGCAGCGTTCGAGAGGGAAACTATGGCTACACCTTC.

This clonotype was seen at least ten times. V and J are TRBV2 and TRBJ2-5; D gene uncertain. V was cut by 4 bases and J by 7 bases, with 7 bases left in between. CDR1 and CDR2 from the germline V gene are SNHLY and FYNNEI. The CDR3 spans 11 residues. The CDR3 reads CASSGSGTQYF. The CDR3 DNA reads TGTGCCAGCAGTGGCAGTGGGACCCAGTACTTC.

The chain couples TRBV6-1 to TRBJ1-2; D is perhaps TRBD1 (6 bases). This CDR3 contains 12 residues. Germline CDR1 MNHNS, CDR2 SASEGT. The V end was cut by 10 bases, the J end by 4 bases, with 13 bases between. The CDR3, as DNA: TGTGCCATCCAGGACAGCGGCTATGGCTACACCTTC. Protein product: CAIQDSGYGYTF.

A few counts support this clonotype. For the CDR3, the DNA is TGTGCCAGCTCACCGTCACTGGCCTCCCATGACGAGCAGTACGTC. As protein: CASSPSLASHDEQYV. V usage is TRBV18 and J usage is TRBJ2-7; no definite D call. Germline V gives CDR1 KGHSH, CDR2 LQKENI. This CDR3 has 15 amino acids. The germline V and J ends were trimmed by 3 bases and 5 bases, with 17 bases remaining between them.

The chain couples TRBV4-3 to TRBJ1-2; 7 positions agree with TRBD1. Germline assignment: CDR1 LGHNA and CDR2 YSLEER. The CDR3 contains 17 residues. Germline trimming cut 4 bases from V and 2 bases from J; bases unmatched to any gene: 13. The CDR3 coding sequence is TGCGCCAGCAGCCCCCAGGGGGGGACAGCCACAAACTATGGCTACACCTTC. Translation gives CASSPQGGTATNYGYTF.

The chain carries TRBV7-2 and TRBJ1-2; D not certain. The CDR3 is 15 residues long. Germline CDR1 SGHTA, CDR2 FQGNSA. V was pared by 1 base and J by 4 bases, with 13 bases between. The CDR3 spells CASSLGDWEVYGYTF. CDR3 bases: TGTGCCAGCAGCTTAGGAGACTGGGAGGTCTATGGCTACACCTTC.

This clonotype was counted at least ten times. The CDR3 sequence: CASSPRNRETQYF. CDR3 nucleotide sequence: TGTGCCAGCAGCCCCAGAAATAGGGAGACCCAGTACTTC. The chain employs TRBV7-9 and TRBJ2-5, with D uncertain. The length of the CDR3 is 13 residues. Trimming removed 5 bases at V and 5 bases at J, with 12 bases between. Germline CDR1 SEHNR, CDR2 FQNEAQ (reference sequence).

Many counts were recorded for this clonotype. The genes are TRBV5-6 and TRBJ1-2; D is unclear. Germline CDR1 SGHDT, CDR2 YYEEEE. V was clipped by 2 bases and J by 7 bases, with 6 bases between them. The CDR3 totals 11 residues. The CDR3 DNA is TGTGCCAGCAGCTTCTCGACTGGCTACACCTTC. Translating gives CASSFSTGYTF.

The rearrangement links TRBV7-6 to TRBJ1-2, with 8 bases matching TRBD1. The germline CDR1 and CDR2 sequences are SGHVS and FNYEAQ. Germline trimming cut 1 base from V and 6 bases from J; bases unmatched to any gene: 13. CDR3 length: 17 residues. The CDR3: CASSLVPGTGRGHGYTF. CDR3 bases: TGTGCCAGCAGCTTAGTACCGGGGACAGGCCGGGGACATGGCTACACCTTC.

This rearrangement joins TRBV5-5 to TRBJ1-2; a weak D match, TRBD1 (5 bases). V shed 0 bases and J shed 3 bases, with 9 bases lying between them. The CDR3 is made up of 14 amino acids. Looked up from germline, CDR1 is SGHKS and CDR2 is YYEKEE (reference sequence). CDR3 in amino acids: CASSLVGADYGYTF. The CDR3 DNA reads as TGTGCCAGCAGCTTGGTAGGGGCCGACTATGGCTACACCTTC.

The chain joins TRBV7-9 to TRBJ2-1, with unresolved D. Germline V gene sequence: CDR1 SEHNR, CDR2 FQNEAQ (reference sequence). With 5 bases removed from V and 0 bases from J, the gap between germline ends came to 14 bases. The CDR3 sequence is 16 residues long. CDR3 amino acids: CASSPRAQISYNEQFF. The CDR3 DNA is TGTGCCAGCAGCCCCCGAGCGCAGATCTCCTACAATGAGCAGTTCTTC.

The chain uses TRBV24-1 and TRBJ2-7; D possibly corresponds to TRBD1 (6 bases). Germline CDR1 and CDR2: KGHDR and SFDVKD. Trimming removed 2 bases from V and 4 bases from J, with 20 bases in between. The CDR3 has 17 amino acids. CDR3 in amino acids: CATSDSKLTGIGYEQYF. DNA of the CDR3: TGTGCCACCAGTGATTCGAAACTAACAGGGATCGGTTACGAGCAGTACTTC.

This clonotype has only a few counts. The chain recombines TRBV20-1 with TRBJ2-1; possibly TRBD2 for D (5 bases). Trimming removed 4 bases at V and 0 bases at J, with 13 bases between. CDR1 DFQATT and CDR2 SNEGSKA come from the germline V gene (reference sequence). This CDR3 region has 15 residues. The CDR3 loop reads CSATSADSSYNEQFF. DNA of the CDR3: TGCAGTGCTACATCAGCGGATAGCTCCTACAATGAGCAGTTCTTC.

In this sample, this clonotype turned up many times. The genes are TRBV7-2 and TRBJ1-6; unclear D gene. This CDR3 comprises 14 residues. Germline values: CDR1 SGHTA, CDR2 FQGNSA. V was cut by 1 base and J by 4 bases, with 5 bases left in between. CDR3 in DNA: TGTGCCAGCAGCTTAGATGGTTATAATTCACCCCTCCACTTT. Translation gives CASSLDGYNSPLHF.

The chain uses TRBV7-9 and TRBJ1-6, with TRBD1 identical over 9 bases. Germline-derived CDR1 and CDR2 are SEHNR and FQNEAQ (reference sequence). Trimming cost V 2 bases and J 7 bases; bases outside gene matches: 3. The CDR3 covers 15 residues. Written as DNA, the CDR3 is TGTGCCAGCAGCTTACGACAGGGGGGGAATTCACCCCTCCACTTT. As protein: CASSLRQGGNSPLHF.

About this clonotype itself: A junction boundary mismatches the germline segment, possibly from a read error. The V and J genes are TRBV12-3 or TRBV12-4 and TRBJ2-1, with 12 bases aligning to TRBD2. This CDR3 contains 14 residues. CDR3 region: CASRRLAGEGPGFF. The CDR3 DNA reads TGTGCCAGCAGGCGACTAGCGGGAGAAGGCCCCGGGTTTTTC.

There are a few counts of this clonotype. The V and J genes are TRBV7-2 and TRBJ1-4; D gene unclear. CDR3 length: 13 residues. Germline loops: CDR1 SGHTA, CDR2 FQGNSA. V was shortened by 2 bases and J by 6 bases, with 7 bases between the two germline ends. This CDR3 reads CASSLISDEKLFF. The CDR3 nucleotides are TGTGCCAGCAGCTTAATTTCAGATGAAAAACTGTTTTTT.

V and J are TRBV7-8 and TRBJ1-3; perhaps TRBD1 as D (6 bases). Trimming shortened V by 6 bases and J by 4 bases, and 10 bases separated the two germline ends. This CDR3 comprises 13 residues. Germline V gene sequence: CDR1 SGHVS, CDR2 FQNEAQ. CDR3 loop: CASSWTEGNTIYF. The CDR3 DNA reads as TGTGCCAGCAGTTGGACAGAGGGAAACACCATATATTTT.

There are a few counts of this clonotype. This chain joins TRBV7-9 and TRBJ2-1, with D tentatively TRBD2 (6 bases). CDR1 and CDR2 (germline): SEHNR, FQNEAQ (reference sequence). The CDR3 extends over 17 amino acids. V was shortened by 3 bases and J by 4 bases, with 19 bases between the two germline ends. The DNA of the CDR3 is TGTGCCAGCAGCTTTCTTCCGGGACTGACTCCTTACAATGAGCAGTTCTTC. It codes for CASSFLPGLTPYNEQFF.

This clonotype showed up just a few times. The V call is TRBV7-2, the J call TRBJ1-3; the D is unclear. Between the trimmed V and J ends, which lost 5 bases and 5 bases, there was a span of 10 bases. CDR1 and CDR2 (germline): SGHTA, FQGNSA. The CDR3 consists of 13 residues. The CDR3 sequence is CASSLQTRNTIYF. The CDR3 region has the DNA TGTGCCAGCAGCCTCCAAACGCGAAACACCATATATTTT. Full variable domain (outside the CDR3, taken from reference TRBV7-2 and TRBJ1-3): GAGVSQSPSNKVTEKGKDVELRCDPISGHTALYWYRQSLGQGLEFLIYFQGNSAPDKSGLPSDRFSAERTGGSVSTLTIQRTQQEDSAVYLCASSLQTRNTIYFGEGSWLTVV.

V usage is TRBV24-1 and J usage is TRBJ2-7; 7 nucleotides align to TRBD2. The CDR3 runs to 15 residues. Germline V gene sequence: CDR1 KGHDR, CDR2 SFDVKD. V dropped 4 bases and J dropped 4; count of bases not matched to a gene: 9. The CDR3 sequence is CATSENGGRGYEQYF. CDR3 bases: TGTGCCACCAGTGAAAATGGCGGGAGAGGGTACGAGCAGTACTTC.

This clonotype was seen at least ten times. The V call is TRBV29-1, the J call TRBJ2-7; either TRBD1 or TRBD2 may supply D (5 bases each). The germline V gene has CDR1 SQVTM and CDR2 ANQGSEA. The CDR3 loop spans 13 amino acids. The V and J ends lost 7 bases and 1 base respectively, with 14 bases between them. The CDR3 nucleotides read TGCAGCGGCAGGGACGGTGGATCCTACGAGCAGTACTTC. Translating it yields CSGRDGGSYEQYF.

Only one count was recorded for this clonotype. The chain employs TRBV20-1 and TRBJ2-1; D not certain. The CDR3 length is 14 residues. Germline assignment: CDR1 DFQATT and CDR2 SNEGSKA (reference sequence). V was pared by 0 bases and J by 5 bases, with 11 bases between. CDR3 sequence (DNA): TGCAGTGCTAGAGATATGGCTGCAAACAATGAGCAGTTCTTC. Protein sequence: CSARDMAANNEQFF.